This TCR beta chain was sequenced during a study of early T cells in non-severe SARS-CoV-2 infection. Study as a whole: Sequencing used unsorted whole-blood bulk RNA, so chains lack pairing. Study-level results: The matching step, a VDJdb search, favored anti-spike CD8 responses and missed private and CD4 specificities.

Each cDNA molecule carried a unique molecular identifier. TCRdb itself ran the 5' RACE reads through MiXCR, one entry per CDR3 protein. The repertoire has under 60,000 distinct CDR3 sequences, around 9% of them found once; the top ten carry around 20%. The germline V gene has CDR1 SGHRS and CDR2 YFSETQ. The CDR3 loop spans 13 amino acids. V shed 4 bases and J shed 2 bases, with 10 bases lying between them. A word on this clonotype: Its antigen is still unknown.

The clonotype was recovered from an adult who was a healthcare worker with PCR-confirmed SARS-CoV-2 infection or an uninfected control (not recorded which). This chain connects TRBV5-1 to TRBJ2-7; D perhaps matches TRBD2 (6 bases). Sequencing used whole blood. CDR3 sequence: CASSPSGAYEQYF. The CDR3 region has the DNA TGCGCCAGCAGCCCCTCGGGGGCCTACGAGCAGTACTTC.